This TCR beta chain was recorded in a study of low-dose radiotherapy and immunotherapy resistance in tumors. This clonotype was seen many times. The germline gives CDR1 MNHEY, CDR2 SVGEGT. V shed 0 bases and J shed 4 bases, with 13 bases lying between them. This CDR3 contains 15 residues. First-strand cDNA used TRAV- and TRBV-specific primers, covering alpha and beta chains. The authors ran around 22 PCR cycles to amplify TCRs with a constant-region primer and V-primer adapter. One entry per CDR3 protein, called by TCRdb with MiXCR from the reads. The table includes under 90,000 distinct CDR3 sequences, approximately 31% detected once. Time point: before trial treatment. The donors' treatment consisted of nivolumab, ipilimumab, aspirin, low-dose cyclophosphamide and low-dose radiotherapy.

The clonotype originates from a female donor with ovarian cancer. This rearrangement joins TRBV6-2 or TRBV6-3 to TRBJ2-7; D is perhaps TRBD2 (5 bases). This material consisted of PBMCs, taken before treatment. CDR3 in DNA: TGTGCCAGCAGTTACTCGGAGGTCCTCTCGTACGAGCAGTACTTC. Translation: CASSYSEVLSYEQYF.